This TCR beta chain was recovered during a study of blood T cell repertoires in COVID-19. How the authors handled the data: Reference gene primer amplification in the assay estimated nucleated cell counts. Sequencing was performed with immunoSEQ multiplex PCR; in TCRdb, only in-frame clones are kept and a portion is missing. The V and J calls and clone size come from that table; D and trimming were worked out from the DNA. The data contain 70,000 or so clones, under 95% of them singletons. The germline CDR1 and CDR2 sequences are WSHSY and SAAADI. This CDR3 has 14 amino acids. J lost 5 bases, V lost 6 bases, and 8 bases had no gene match.

The clonotype comes from a human donor in a cohort sampled during active COVID-19. The J gene is TRBJ2-7, the V gene TRBV10-2; 9 positions match TRBD1. Sequencing input: peripheral blood. The DNA for the CDR3 is TGCGCCAGCAGACTGGACAGGGGATTAAACGAGCAGTACTTC. This encodes CASRLDRGLNEQYF.